Listed below are T cell receptor beta chains from one sample, sequenced in a study of blood T cell repertoires in COVID-19. Generated by immunoSEQ multiplex PCR, the TCRdb table keeps only in-frame clones and is missing some. Of roughly 110,000 clones listed, about 89% were seen once; the top ten hold approximately 4.7%. The source material was peripheral blood. The receptors originated from a man aged 35 to 55 with acute or convalescent COVID-19. Each CDR3 is given with its conserved first and last residue. A D gene is named only where the DNA matches it firmly. Rows give clone size only sometimes, using once, few, many, or a class for an expanded clone.

CDR3 DNA	CDR3 protein	D gene	V gene	clone size	J gene
TGTGCCAGTAGCGATCACAGGGGAGGTGAAGCTTTCTTT	CASSDHRGGEAFF	TRBD1	TRBV19	.	TRBJ1-1
TGTGCCACCAGTGACTCTGGAACCGGAGGGAATTCACCCCTCCACTTT	CATSDSGTGGNSPLHF	.	TRBV24-1	.	TRBJ1-6
TGTGCCAGCTCCCGGAGAACGGGACAGGGGAACACTGAAGCTTTCTTT	CASSRRTGQGNTEAFF	TRBD1	TRBV18	.	TRBJ1-1
TGTGCCAGTAGTGACTACAGGGCGGAGACCCAGTACTTC	CASSDYRAETQYF	.	TRBV19	once	TRBJ2-5
TGTGCCAGCAGTCGGACAGGGCGGAACACCGGGGAGCTGTTTTTT	CASSRTGRNTGELFF	TRBD1	TRBV6-5	.	TRBJ2-2
TGTGCCAGCAGCGGACCCTCCGGGACAGGGAAGTTGCAAAGAGAGACCCAGTACTTC	CASSGPSGTGKLQRETQYF	TRBD1	TRBV2	.	TRBJ2-5
TGTGCCAGCAGCCGGCCGGGACAGGGGGTAGGTGCAACTAATGAAAAACTGTTTTTT	CASSRPGQGVGATNEKLFF	TRBD1	TRBV5-6	many	TRBJ1-4
TGTGCCAGCAGTTACTCGGGGCCAGGGACCGGGGAGCTGTTTTTT	CASSYSGPGTGELFF	.	TRBV6-2/TRBV6-3	.	TRBJ2-2
TGTGCCACCAGCAGAGATCGGTGGGGCTGGGGAGAGCAGTTCTTC	CATSRDRWGWGEQFF	.	TRBV15	.	TRBJ2-1
TGTGCCAGCAGTTTATCGGCAGGACTAGCGGGGAAAGGCGGGGAGCTGTTTTTT	CASSLSAGLAGKGGELFF	TRBD2	TRBV27	.	TRBJ2-2
TGTGCCAGTAGTATTGCCTGGGCAGGGGGGAATTCACCCCTCCACTTT	CASSIAWAGGNSPLHF	TRBD1	TRBV19	once	TRBJ1-6
TGCGCCAGCAGCCGGGACACTTCGAACACCGGGGAGCTGTTTTTT	CASSRDTSNTGELFF	.	TRBV5-1	.	TRBJ2-2
TGTGCCAGCAGTTTCGGACAGGGCGGTGAAGCTTTCTTT	CASSFGQGGEAFF	TRBD1	TRBV12-3/TRBV12-4	once	TRBJ1-1
TGCGCCAGCAGCCCGGGACAGGGCTCCTACAATGAGCAGTTCTTC	CASSPGQGSYNEQFF	TRBD1	TRBV5-1	once	TRBJ2-1
TGTGCCAGCAGTTACTCGGGACAGGGCACTGAAGCTTTCTTT	CASSYSGQGTEAFF	TRBD1	TRBV6-5	.	TRBJ1-1
TGTGCCAGCAGCGTAGGTGGGGACAGGCTCTTTGGGGAGACCCAGTACTTC	CASSVGGDRLFGETQYF	TRBD1	TRBV9	.	TRBJ2-5
TGTGCCAGCAGGTTAGGGGGGGCCGATTTCTATGGCTACACCTTC	CASRLGGADFYGYTF	.	TRBV5-6	.	TRBJ1-2
TGCAGCGTGTCGGGACAGGGGCCCGCCGAGCAGTACTTC	CSVSGQGPAEQYF	TRBD1	TRBV29-1	once	TRBJ2-7
TGTGCCTTCCGGGACAGAAATTCACCCCTCCACTTT	CAFRDRNSPLHF	TRBD1	TRBV30	.	TRBJ1-6
TGTGCCAGCAGCTTGGGGCGGGGGATGAACACTGAAGCTTTCTTT	CASSLGRGMNTEAFF	.	TRBV5-4	.	TRBJ1-1
TGTGCCAGCAGCCCCGTAGCGGGAGGGCCAGGTGAGCAGTTCTTC	CASSPVAGGPGEQFF	TRBD2	TRBV7-2	.	TRBJ2-1
TGTGCCAGCAGCCAAGAAGGGACAGGAGGGAACTATGGCTACACCTTC	CASSQEGTGGNYGYTF	TRBD1	TRBV4-2	.	TRBJ1-2
TGTGCCAGCAGCCGGACAGCACTCGGAAACACCATATATTTT	CASSRTALGNTIYF	.	TRBV7-8	.	TRBJ1-3
TGTGCCAGCAGTAGAGGGTACGCTTCTGGAAACACCATATATTTT	CASSRGYASGNTIYF	.	TRBV6-2/TRBV6-3	.	TRBJ1-3
TGTGCCAGCAGCCTATCCGTCTCCTACAATGAGCAGTTCTTC	CASSLSVSYNEQFF	.	TRBV3-1/TRBV3-2	.	TRBJ2-1
TGTGCCAGCAGCTTGGGACAGGGGGCGTACACCGGGGAGCTGTTTTTT	CASSLGQGAYTGELFF	TRBD1	TRBV5-4	.	TRBJ2-2
TGCGCCAGCAGCCCCCTCGAGAGAACCTACGAGCAGTACTTC	CASSPLERTYEQYF	.	TRBV4-1	.	TRBJ2-7
TGTGCCAGCAGCTTACCCCCCCGCGAGGTTGAGACCCAGTACTTC	CASSLPPREVETQYF	.	TRBV7-6	.	TRBJ2-5
TGTGCCAGCAGTGAAATGGCGGGAGGGGGGAATGAGCAGTTCTTC	CASSEMAGGGNEQFF	TRBD2	TRBV2	.	TRBJ2-1
TGTGCCTGGAGTGTAGAGGGCAGCAATCAGCCCCAGCATTTT	CAWSVEGSNQPQHF	.	TRBV30	.	TRBJ1-5
TGTGCCAGCAGCTTAGGCCCCGGTGTCGGGGAGCAGTACTTC	CASSLGPGVGEQYF	.	TRBV11-3	.	TRBJ2-7
TGTGCCTACTCCCTTGGGGCCAGTGGGGAGACCCAGTACTTC	CAYSLGASGETQYF	.	TRBV30	.	TRBJ2-5
TGCGCCAGCAGCCAAGACCGTAGGGGGGGAGAAGATACGCAGTATTTT	CASSQDRRGGEDTQYF	.	TRBV4-3	.	TRBJ2-3
TGTGCCAGCAGTGAATCTAGTCAGACCACAGATACGCAGTATTTT	CASSESSQTTDTQYF	.	TRBV2	.	TRBJ2-3
TGTGCCAGCAGCTTAGAGGCAGGGGTCATTAGCAATCAGCCCCAGCATTTT	CASSLEAGVISNQPQHF	.	TRBV7-6	.	TRBJ1-5
TGTGCCAGCAGTGAGCGACACCAGAACACTGAAGCTTTCTTT	CASSERHQNTEAFF	.	TRBV6-1	.	TRBJ1-1
TGTGCCAGCAGCTTACTGAGGGAGGGTCCGCAGTATTTT	CASSLLREGPQYF	TRBD2	TRBV11-2	.	TRBJ2-3
TGCGCCAGCAGCCAAGATTTAGCGGGATACAATGAGCAGTTCTTC	CASSQDLAGYNEQFF	TRBD2	TRBV4-1	.	TRBJ2-1
TGTGCCAGCAGTTACGGGACTAGCGGGAGGTTTGGCGATGAGCAGTTCTTC	CASSYGTSGRFGDEQFF	TRBD2	TRBV6-2/TRBV6-3	few	TRBJ2-1
TGTGCCAGCAGCCTCGACAGGGCTGGAAACACCATATATTTT	CASSLDRAGNTIYF	TRBD1	TRBV11-2	.	TRBJ1-3
TGTGCCAGCCAGGAAAACGCGGGGTCCTACGAGCAGTACTTC	CASQENAGSYEQYF	.	TRBV2	few	TRBJ2-7
TGTGCTAGTGGTTTTGAGGGGGGGTTATATCAGCCCCAGCATTTT	CASGFEGGLYQPQHF	.	TRBV12-5	.	TRBJ1-5
TGTGCCAGCAGCTTGAATACAGGCCTGGGCACTGAAGCTTTCTTT	CASSLNTGLGTEAFF	.	TRBV5-4	once	TRBJ1-1
TGCGCCAGCAGTGAGCCACCGAGGCCGGAGACCCAGTACTTC	CASSEPPRPETQYF	.	TRBV10-2	.	TRBJ2-5
TGTGCCAGCAGCTTAGCGCAGGGCCCCCTCTCCTACGAGCAGTACTTC	CASSLAQGPLSYEQYF	.	TRBV7-6	.	TRBJ2-7
TGTGCCTGGAGTCAATCAGGGTCGCGTCAGCCCCAGCATTTT	CAWSQSGSRQPQHF	.	TRBV30	.	TRBJ1-5
TGTGCCAGCACTACAGCCCCGGCCTCGGGGTGGGAAAAACTGTTTTTT	CASTTAPASGWEKLFF	.	TRBV2	.	TRBJ1-4
TGTGCCAGCAGGTCGACTAGCGGGGCTGGTCTAGAGACCCAGTACTTC	CASRSTSGAGLETQYF	TRBD2	TRBV6-6	.	TRBJ2-5